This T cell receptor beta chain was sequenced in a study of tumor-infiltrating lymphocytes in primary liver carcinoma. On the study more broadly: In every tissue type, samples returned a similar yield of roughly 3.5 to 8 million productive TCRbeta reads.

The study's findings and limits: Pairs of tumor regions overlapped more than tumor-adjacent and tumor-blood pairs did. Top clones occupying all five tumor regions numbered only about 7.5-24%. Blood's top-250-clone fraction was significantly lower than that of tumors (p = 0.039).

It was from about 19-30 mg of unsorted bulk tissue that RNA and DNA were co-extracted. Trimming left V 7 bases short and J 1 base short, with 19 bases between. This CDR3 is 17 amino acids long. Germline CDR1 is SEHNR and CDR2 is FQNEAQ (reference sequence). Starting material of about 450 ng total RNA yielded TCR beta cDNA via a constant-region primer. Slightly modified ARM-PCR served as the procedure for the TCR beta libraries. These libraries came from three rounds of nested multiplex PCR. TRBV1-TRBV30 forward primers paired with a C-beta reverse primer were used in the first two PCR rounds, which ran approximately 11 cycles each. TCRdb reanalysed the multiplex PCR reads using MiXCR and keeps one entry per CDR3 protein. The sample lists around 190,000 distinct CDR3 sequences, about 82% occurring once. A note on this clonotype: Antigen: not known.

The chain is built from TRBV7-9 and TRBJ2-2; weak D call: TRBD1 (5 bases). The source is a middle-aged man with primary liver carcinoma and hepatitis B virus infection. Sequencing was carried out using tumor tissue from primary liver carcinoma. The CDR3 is CASISPWTTKNTGELFF. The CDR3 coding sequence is TGTGCCAGCATCTCCCCATGGACAACCAAGAACACCGGGGAGCTGTTTTTT.